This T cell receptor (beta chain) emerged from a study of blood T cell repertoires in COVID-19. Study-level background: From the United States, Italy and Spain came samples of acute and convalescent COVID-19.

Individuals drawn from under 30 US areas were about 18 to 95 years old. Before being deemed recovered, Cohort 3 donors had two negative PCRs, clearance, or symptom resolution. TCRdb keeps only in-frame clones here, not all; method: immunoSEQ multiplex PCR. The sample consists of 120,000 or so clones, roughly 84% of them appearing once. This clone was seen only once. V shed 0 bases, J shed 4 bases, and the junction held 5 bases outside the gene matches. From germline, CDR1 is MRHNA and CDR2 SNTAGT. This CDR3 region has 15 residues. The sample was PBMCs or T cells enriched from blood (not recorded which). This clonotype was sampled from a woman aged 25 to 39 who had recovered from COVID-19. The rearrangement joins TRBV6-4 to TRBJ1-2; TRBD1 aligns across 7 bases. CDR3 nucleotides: TGTGCCAGCAGTGACTCCCCAGGGGGTGGCTATGGCTACACCTTC. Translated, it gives CASSDSPGGGYGYTF.